Below are 6 T cell receptor beta chains sequenced from a single sample in a study of cytomegalovirus exposure and HLA in healthy donors. PCR was performed using 60 Vbeta and 13 Jbeta primers. TCRdb's copy holds only in-frame clones and misses some; the assay was immunoSEQ multiplex PCR. Among about 280,000 clones listed, around 90% were seen once. The sequencing input was PBMCs. These receptors were collected from a woman younger than 35 in good health and CMV-seronegative.

This CDR3 reads CAWKERRNEQYF. CDR3 sequence (DNA): TGTGCCTGGAAAGAGCGAAGGAACGAGCAGTACTTC. The V gene is TRBV30, the J gene TRBJ2-7; D is unresolved. The V end was cut by 4 bases, the J end by 5 bases, with 12 bases between. Per germline, CDR1 GTSNPN and CDR2 SVGIG (reference sequence). There are 12 residues in the CDR3.

The genes are TRBV29-1 and TRBJ2-2; D is ambiguous. V shed 7 bases and J shed 3 bases, with 9 bases lying between them. Germline CDR1 reads SQVTM; CDR2 reads ANQGSEA. The CDR3 consists of 12 residues. The CDR3: CSARLYTGELFF. CDR3 DNA sequence: TGCAGCGCCAGATTGTACACCGGGGAGCTGTTTTTT.

The rearrangement joins TRBV19 to TRBJ1-5; 9 positions agree with TRBD1. V was clipped by 4 bases and J by 1 base; unmatched bases: 5. Per germline, CDR1 LNHDA and CDR2 SQIVND (reference sequence). The CDR3 sequence is 16 residues long. The CDR3 region has the DNA TGTGCCAGTAGTACTAGGACAGGGGCCAGCAATCAGCCCCAGCATTTT. It specifies CASSTRTGASNQPQHF.

This clone was picked up one time. The gene calls are TRBV2 and TRBJ2-3; perhaps TRBD2 as D (6 bases). Germline V lookup: CDR1 SNHLY, CDR2 FYNNEI. The CDR3 sequence is 18 residues long. Trimming removed 0 bases at V and 6 bases at J, with 22 bases between. CDR3 DNA: TGTGCCAGCAGTGAAGCCGGATGGGACTTCTCGAGATTTGATACGCAGTATTTT. Its protein is CASSEAGWDFSRFDTQYF.

The rearrangement links TRBV30 to TRBJ2-1; 10 bases align to TRBD2. The CDR3 loop spans 15 amino acids. V lost 0 bases, J lost 9 bases, and 8 bases stayed unmatched. The V gene's germline CDR1 is GTSNPN and CDR2 SVGIG (reference sequence). The CDR3 region is CAWSVLSGGVSEQFF. In DNA, the CDR3 is TGTGCCTGGAGTGTACTCAGCGGGGGGGTCAGTGAGCAGTTCTTC. Complete variable domain (other parts from reference TRBV30 and TRBJ2-1): SQTIHQWPATLVQPVGSPLSLECTVEGTSNPNLYWYRQAAGRGLQLLFYSVGIGQISSEVPQNLSASRPQDRQFILSSKKLLLSDSGFYLCAWSVLSGGVSEQFFGPGTRLTVL.

The chain carries TRBV5-1 and TRBJ1-1; D possibly corresponds to TRBD1 (6 bases). Trimming took off 4 bases at V and 1 base at J, with 14 bases between the two ends. CDR1 is SGHRS, CDR2 YFSETQ, per germline. The CDR3 is 15 amino acids. In DNA, the CDR3 is TGCGCCAGCAGCCCAGAAGGGGGATCGAACACTGAAGCTTTCTTT. This codes for CASSPEGGSNTEAFF. Full variable domain (remainder filled in from reference TRBV5-1 and TRBJ1-1): KAGVTQTPRYLIKTRGQQVTLSCSPISGHRSVSWYQQTPGQGLQFLFEYFSETQRNKGNFPGRFSGRQFSNSRSEMNVSTLELGDSALYLCASSPEGGSNTEAFFGQGTRLTVV.